Here is one T cell receptor beta chain with its context. Study processing details: Estimation of nucleated cell counts was performed using reference gene primer amplification. Here immunoSEQ multiplex PCR was the method, and the copy in TCRdb shows in-frame clones only, minus some. The DNA gave D and trimming, while V, J and clone size come from that table. The table includes 310,000 or so clones, roughly 90% detected once. Across 24 US areas, participants ranged in age from 18 to 89 years. Participants' own reports of clinical history determined their cohort assignment. All recovered Cohort 3 donors got two negative PCRs, got clearance, or saw symptom resolution. This entry comes from a study of blood T cell repertoires in COVID-19. Trimming cost V 0 bases and J 1 base, with 7 bases left between them. This CDR3 comprises 14 residues. From germline, CDR1 is SGHNT and CDR2 YYREEE (reference sequence).

The gene calls are TRBV5-4 and TRBJ1-2, with D uncertain. The clonotype originates from a young woman who had recovered from COVID-19. The material sequenced was PBMCs or T cells enriched from blood (not recorded which). CDR3 in amino acids: CASSLDRNNYGYTF. The CDR3 DNA reads TGTGCCAGCAGCTTGGACAGAAATAACTATGGCTACACCTTC. The complete variable domain, with remaining parts taken from reference TRBV5-4 and TRBJ1-2, reads ETGVTQSPTHLIKTRGQQVTLRCSSQSGHNTVSWYQQALGQGPQFIFQYYREEENGRGNFPPRFSGLQFPNYSSELNVNALELDDSALYLCASSLDRNNYGYTFGSGTRLTVV.